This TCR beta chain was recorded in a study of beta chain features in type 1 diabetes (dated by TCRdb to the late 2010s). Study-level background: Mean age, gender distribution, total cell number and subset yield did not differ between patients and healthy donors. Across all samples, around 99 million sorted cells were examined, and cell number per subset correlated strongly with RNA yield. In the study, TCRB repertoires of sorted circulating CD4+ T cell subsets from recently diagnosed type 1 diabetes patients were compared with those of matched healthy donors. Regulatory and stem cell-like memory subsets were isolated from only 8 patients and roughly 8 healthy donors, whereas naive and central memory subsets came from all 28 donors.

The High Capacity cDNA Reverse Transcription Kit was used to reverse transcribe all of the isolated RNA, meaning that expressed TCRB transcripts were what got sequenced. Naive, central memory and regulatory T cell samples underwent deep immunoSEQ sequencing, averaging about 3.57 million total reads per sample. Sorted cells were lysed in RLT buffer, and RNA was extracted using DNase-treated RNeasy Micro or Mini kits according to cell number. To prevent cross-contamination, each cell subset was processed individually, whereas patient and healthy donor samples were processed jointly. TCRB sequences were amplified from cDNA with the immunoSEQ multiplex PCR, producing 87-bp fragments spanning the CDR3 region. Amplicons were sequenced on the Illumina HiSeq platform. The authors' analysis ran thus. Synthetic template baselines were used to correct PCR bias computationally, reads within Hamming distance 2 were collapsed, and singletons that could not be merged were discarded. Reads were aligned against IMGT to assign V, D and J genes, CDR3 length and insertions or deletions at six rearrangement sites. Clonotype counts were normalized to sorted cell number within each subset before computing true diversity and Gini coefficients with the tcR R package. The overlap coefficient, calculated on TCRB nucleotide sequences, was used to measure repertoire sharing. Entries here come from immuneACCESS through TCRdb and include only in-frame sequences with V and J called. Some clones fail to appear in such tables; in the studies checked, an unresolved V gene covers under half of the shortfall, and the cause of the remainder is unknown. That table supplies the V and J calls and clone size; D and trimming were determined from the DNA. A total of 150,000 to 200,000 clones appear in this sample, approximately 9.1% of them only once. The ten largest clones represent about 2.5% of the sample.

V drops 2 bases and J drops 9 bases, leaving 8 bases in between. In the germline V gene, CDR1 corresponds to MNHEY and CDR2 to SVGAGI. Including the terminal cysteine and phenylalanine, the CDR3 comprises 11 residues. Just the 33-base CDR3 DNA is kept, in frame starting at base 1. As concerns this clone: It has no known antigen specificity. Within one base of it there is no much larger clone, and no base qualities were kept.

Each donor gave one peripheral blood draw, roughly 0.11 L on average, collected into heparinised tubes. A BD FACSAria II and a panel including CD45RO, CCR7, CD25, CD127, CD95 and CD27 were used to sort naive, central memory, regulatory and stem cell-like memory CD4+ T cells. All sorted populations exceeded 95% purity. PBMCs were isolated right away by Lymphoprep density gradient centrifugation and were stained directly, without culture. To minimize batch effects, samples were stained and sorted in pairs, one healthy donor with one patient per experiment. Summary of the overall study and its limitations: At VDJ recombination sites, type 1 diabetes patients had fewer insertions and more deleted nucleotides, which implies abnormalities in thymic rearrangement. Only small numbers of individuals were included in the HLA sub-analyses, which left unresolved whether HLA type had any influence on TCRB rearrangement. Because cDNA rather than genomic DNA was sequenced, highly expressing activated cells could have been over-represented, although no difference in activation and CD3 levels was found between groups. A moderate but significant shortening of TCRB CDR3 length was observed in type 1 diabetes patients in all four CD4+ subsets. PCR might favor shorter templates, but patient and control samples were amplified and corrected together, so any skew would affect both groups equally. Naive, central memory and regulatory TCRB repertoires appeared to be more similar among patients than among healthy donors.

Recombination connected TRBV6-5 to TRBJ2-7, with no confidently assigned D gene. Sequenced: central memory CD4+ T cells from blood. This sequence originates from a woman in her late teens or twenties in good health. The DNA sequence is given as TGTGCCAGCAGTTACCAGAACCGGCAGTACTTC. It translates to CASSYQNRQYF.